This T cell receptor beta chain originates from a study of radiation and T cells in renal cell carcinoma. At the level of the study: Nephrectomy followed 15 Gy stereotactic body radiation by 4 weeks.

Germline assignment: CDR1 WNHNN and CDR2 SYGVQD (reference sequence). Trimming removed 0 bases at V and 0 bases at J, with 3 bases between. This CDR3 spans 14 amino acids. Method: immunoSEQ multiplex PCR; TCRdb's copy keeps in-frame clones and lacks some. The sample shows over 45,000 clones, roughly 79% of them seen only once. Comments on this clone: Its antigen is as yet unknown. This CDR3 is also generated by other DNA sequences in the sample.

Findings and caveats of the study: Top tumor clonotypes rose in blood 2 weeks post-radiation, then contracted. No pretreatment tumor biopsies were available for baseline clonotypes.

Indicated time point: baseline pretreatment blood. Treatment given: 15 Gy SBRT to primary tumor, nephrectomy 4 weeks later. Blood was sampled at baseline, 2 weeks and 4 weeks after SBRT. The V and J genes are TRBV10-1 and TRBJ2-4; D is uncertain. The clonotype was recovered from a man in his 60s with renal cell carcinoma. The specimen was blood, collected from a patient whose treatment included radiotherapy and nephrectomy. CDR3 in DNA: TGCGCCAGCAGTGAGTCTTTAGCCAAAAACATTCAGTACTTC. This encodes CASSESLAKNIQYF.